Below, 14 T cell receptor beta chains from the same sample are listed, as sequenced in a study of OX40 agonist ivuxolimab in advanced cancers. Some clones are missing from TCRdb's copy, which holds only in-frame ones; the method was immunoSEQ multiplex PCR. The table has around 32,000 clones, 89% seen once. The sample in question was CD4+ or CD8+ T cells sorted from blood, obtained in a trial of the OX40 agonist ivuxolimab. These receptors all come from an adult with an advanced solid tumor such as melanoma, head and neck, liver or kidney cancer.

CDR3 in amino acids: CASSQGSGGWETQYF. DNA for the CDR3: TGCGCCAGCAGCCAGGGCTCAGGGGGATGGGAGACCCAGTACTTC. V and J are TRBV4-1 and TRBJ2-5, with 7 bases identical to TRBD1. This CDR3 is 15 amino acids long. V shed 3 bases, J shed 5 bases, and the junction held 9 bases outside the gene matches. Germline values: CDR1 MGHRA, CDR2 YSYEKL.

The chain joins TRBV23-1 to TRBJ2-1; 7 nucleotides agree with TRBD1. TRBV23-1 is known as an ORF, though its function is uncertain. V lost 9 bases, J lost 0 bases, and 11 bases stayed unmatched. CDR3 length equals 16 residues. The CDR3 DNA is TGCGCCAGTGAGACAGGGCGCAGGAGCTCCTACAATGAGCAGTTCTTC. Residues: CASETGRRSSYNEQFF.

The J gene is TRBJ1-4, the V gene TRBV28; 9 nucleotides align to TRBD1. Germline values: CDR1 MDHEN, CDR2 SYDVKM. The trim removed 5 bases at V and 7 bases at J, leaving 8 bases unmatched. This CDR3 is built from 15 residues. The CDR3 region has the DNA TGTGCCAGCAGTCCTACAGGGGGCCTAAGTGAAAAACTGTTTTTT. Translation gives CASSPTGGLSEKLFF.

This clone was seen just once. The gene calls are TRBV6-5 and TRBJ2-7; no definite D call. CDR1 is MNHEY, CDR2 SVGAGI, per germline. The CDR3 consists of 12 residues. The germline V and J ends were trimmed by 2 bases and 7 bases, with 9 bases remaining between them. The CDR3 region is CASSYGSEEQYF. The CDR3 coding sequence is TGTGCCAGCAGTTACGGCTCTGAAGAGCAGTACTTC.

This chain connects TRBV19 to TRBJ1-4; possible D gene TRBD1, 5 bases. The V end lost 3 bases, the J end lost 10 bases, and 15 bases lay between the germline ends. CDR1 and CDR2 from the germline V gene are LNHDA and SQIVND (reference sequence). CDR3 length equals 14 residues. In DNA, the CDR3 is TGTGCCAGTAGTATGTGGGGGGGTGACGCAAAACTGTTTTTT. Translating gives CASSMWGGDAKLFF. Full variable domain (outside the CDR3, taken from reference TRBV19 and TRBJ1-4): DGGITQSPKYLFRKEGQNVTLSCEQNLNHDAMYWYRQDPGQGLRLIYYSQIVNDFQKGDIAEGYSVSREKKESFPLTVTSAQKNPTAFYLCASSMWGGDAKLFFGSGTQLSVL.

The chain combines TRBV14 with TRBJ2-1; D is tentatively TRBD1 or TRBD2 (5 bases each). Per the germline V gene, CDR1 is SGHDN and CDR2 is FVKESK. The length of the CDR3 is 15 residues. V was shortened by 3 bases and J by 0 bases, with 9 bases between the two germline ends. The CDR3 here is CASSQWGSSYNEQFF. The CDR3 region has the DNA TGTGCCAGCAGCCAGTGGGGGAGCTCCTACAATGAGCAGTTCTTC. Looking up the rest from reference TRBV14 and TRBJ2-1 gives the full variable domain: EAGVTQFPSHSVIEKGQTVTLRCDPISGHDNLYWYRRVMGKEIKFLLHFVKESKQDESGMPNNRFLAERTGGTYSTLKVQPAELEDSGVYFCASSQWGSSYNEQFFGPGTRLTVL.

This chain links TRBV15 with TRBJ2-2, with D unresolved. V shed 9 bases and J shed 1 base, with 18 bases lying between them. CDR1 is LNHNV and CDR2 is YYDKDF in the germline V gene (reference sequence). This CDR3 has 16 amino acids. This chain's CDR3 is CATTTNERLNTGELFF. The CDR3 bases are TGTGCCACTACCACTAACGAGAGGTTGAACACCGGGGAGCTGTTTTTT.

The CDR3 DNA is TGTGCCAGCAGTTTGGGACCCGGAAACACCATATATTTT. Protein sequence: CASSLGPGNTIYF. The J gene is TRBJ1-3, the V gene TRBV28; tentative D call: TRBD1 (5 bases). From germline, CDR1 is MDHEN and CDR2 SYDVKM. This CDR3 spans 13 amino acids. V was clipped by 3 bases and J by 4 bases, with 7 bases between them.

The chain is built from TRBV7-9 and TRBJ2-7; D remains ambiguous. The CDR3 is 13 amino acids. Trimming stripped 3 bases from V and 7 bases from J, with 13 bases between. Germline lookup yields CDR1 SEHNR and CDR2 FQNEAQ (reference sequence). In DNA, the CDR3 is TGTGCCAGCAGCTTTGGATCATCCTGGGAGCAGTACTTC. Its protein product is CASSFGSSWEQYF.

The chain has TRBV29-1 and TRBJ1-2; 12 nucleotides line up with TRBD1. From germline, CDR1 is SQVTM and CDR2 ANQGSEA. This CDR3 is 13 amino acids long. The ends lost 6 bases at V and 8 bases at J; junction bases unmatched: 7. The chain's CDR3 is CSVAGQGAGGYTF. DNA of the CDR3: TGCAGCGTGGCGGGACAGGGGGCAGGCGGCTACACCTTC.

The CDR3 DNA is TGTGCCAGCAGCTCCCTACAAGAGACCCAGTACTTC. Translation: CASSSLQETQYF. V usage is TRBV7-6 and J usage is TRBJ2-5, with D hard to call. V was trimmed by 4 bases and J by 2 bases, leaving 5 bases between them. CDR1 is SGHVS, CDR2 FNYEAQ, per germline. The CDR3 spans 12 residues.

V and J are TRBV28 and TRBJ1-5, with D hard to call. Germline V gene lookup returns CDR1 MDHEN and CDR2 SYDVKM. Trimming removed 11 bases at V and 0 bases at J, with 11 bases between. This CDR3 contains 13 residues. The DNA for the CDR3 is TGTGCCCCGGGGTATTATAGCAATCAGCCCCAGCATTTT. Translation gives CAPGYYSNQPQHF.

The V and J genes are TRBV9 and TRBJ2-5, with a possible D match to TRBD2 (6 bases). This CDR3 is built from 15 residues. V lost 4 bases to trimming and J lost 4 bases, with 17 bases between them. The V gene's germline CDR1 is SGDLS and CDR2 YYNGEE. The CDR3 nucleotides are TGTGCCAGCAGCCCCTGGGACTTGCGCAGAGAGACCCAGTACTTC. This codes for CASSPWDLRRETQYF.

The CDR3 DNA reads as TGTGCCAGCAGCCAAGAGGGGGGTACCGAAGAGCAGTACTTC. It yields the protein CASSQEGGTEEQYF. The chain combines TRBV4-2 with TRBJ2-7, with D possibly being TRBD2 (6 bases). The germline V gene has CDR1 LGHNA and CDR2 YNFKEQ. Trimming left V 0 bases short and J 7 bases short, with 13 bases between. The CDR3 contains 14 residues.